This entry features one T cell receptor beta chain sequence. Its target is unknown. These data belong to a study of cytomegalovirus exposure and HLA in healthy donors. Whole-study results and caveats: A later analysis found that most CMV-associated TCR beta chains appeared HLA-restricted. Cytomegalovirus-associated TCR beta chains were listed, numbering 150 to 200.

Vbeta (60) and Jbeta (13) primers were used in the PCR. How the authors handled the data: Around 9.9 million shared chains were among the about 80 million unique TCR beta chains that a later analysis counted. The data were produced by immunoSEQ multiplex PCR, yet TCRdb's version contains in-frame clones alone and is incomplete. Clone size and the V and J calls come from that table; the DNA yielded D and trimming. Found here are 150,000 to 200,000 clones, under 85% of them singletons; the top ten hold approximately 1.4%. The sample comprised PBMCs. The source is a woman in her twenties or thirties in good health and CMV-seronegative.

The CDR3 nucleotides are TGCGCCAGCAGCTTGGACAGGGGGCAAATCTACAATGAGCAGTTCTTC. Its translation: CASSLDRGQIYNEQFF. This chain connects TRBV5-1 to TRBJ2-1; TRBD1 agrees at 9 bases. V lost 0 bases to trimming and J lost 3 bases; unmatched junction nucleotides: 4. CDR1 and CDR2 (germline): SGHRS, YFSETQ. This CDR3 is 16 amino acids long.